Ten or more counts support the clone carrying this TCR beta chain. The sample belongs to a study of read filtering for tumor transcriptome and immune sequencing. This CDR3 is 14 amino acids long. With V trimmed by 7 bases and J by 5 bases, 7 bases remained unmatched. From around 440 ng of RNA, a library with molecular barcoded alpha/delta and beta/gamma adaptors was made. Via MiXCR, TCRdb re-called the reads, giving one row per CDR3 protein. The sample contains more than 45,000 distinct CDR3 sequences, 10% to 15% of which appear only once. The chain has TRBV12-3 or TRBV12-4 and TRBJ2-2; 7 bases line up with TRBD1. Sequencing was done on a sample of a population of CD138-negative cells sorted from bone marrow. This clonotype originated in a donor aged 40 or older with multiple myeloma. The CDR3 region is CASKRGLETGELFF. The CDR3 nucleotides are TGTGCCAGCAAAAGGGGGCTCGAGACCGGGGAGCTGTTTTTT.